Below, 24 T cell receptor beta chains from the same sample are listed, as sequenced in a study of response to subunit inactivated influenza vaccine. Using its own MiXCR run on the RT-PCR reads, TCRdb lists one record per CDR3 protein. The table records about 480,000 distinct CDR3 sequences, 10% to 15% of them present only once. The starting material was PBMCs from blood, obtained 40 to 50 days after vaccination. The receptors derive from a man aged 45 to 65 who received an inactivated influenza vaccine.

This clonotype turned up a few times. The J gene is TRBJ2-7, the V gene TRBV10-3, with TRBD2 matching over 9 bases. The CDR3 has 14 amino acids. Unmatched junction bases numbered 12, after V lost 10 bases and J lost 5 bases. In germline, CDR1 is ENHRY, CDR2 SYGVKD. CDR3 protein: CATRRGGGGNEQYF. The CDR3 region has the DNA TGTGCCACCAGGAGAGGCGGGGGGGGTAACGAGCAGTACTTC.

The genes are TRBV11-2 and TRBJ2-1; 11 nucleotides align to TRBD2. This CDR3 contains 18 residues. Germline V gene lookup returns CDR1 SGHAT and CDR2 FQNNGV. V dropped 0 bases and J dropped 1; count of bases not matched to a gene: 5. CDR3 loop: CASSLEPIAGGSYNEQFF. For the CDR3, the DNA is TGTGCCAGCAGCTTAGAGCCGATAGCGGGAGGGTCCTACAATGAGCAGTTCTTC.

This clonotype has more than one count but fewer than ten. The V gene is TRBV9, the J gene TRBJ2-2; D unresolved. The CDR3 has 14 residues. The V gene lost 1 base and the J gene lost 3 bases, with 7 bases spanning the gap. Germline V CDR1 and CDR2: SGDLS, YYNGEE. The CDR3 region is CASSVRPDTGELFF. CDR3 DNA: TGTGCCAGCAGCGTAAGGCCGGACACCGGGGAGCTGTTTTTT.

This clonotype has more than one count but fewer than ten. CDR3 nucleotide sequence: TGCGCCAGCAGCTTGGAGGGGACAGGTCGAGGGAATGAGCAGTTCTTC. Translating it yields CASSLEGTGRGNEQFF. The chain joins TRBV5-1 to TRBJ2-1; 8 bases match TRBD1. The CDR3 totals 16 residues. Looked up from germline, CDR1 is SGHRS and CDR2 is YFSETQ. The junction had 9 bases not matched to a gene; V was cut back by 0 bases and J by 7 bases.

In DNA, the CDR3 is TGTGCCAGCAGTGTATACGGTCCCTACGAGCAGTACTTC. Protein sequence: CASSVYGPYEQYF. This rearrangement joins TRBV25-1 to TRBJ2-7; D unclear. V was clipped by 4 bases and J by 2 bases, with 9 bases between them. CDR1 is MGHDK and CDR2 is SYGVNS in the germline V gene. CDR3 size: 13 residues.

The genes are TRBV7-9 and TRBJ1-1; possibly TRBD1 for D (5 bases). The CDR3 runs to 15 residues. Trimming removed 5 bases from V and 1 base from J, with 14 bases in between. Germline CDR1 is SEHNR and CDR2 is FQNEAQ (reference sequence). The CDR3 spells CASSPGGRSNTEAFF. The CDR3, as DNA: TGTGCCAGCAGCCCCGGGGGGAGATCGAACACTGAAGCTTTCTTT.

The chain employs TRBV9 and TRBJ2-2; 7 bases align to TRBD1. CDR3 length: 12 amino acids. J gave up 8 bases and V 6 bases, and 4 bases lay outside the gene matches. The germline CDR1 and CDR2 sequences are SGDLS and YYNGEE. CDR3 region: CASNRGGGELFF. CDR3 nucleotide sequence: TGTGCCAGCAACAGGGGCGGAGGGGAGCTGTTTTTT. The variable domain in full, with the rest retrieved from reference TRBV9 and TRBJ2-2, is DSGVTQTPKHLITATGQRVTLRCSPRSGDLSVYWYQQSLDQGLQFLIQYYNGEERAKGNILERFSAQQFPDLHSELNLSSLELGDSALYFCASNRGGGELFFGEGSRLTVL.

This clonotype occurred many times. Written as DNA, the CDR3 is TGTGCCAGCAGCTTACTAGCGGGGCAAGAGACCCAGTACTTC. This codes for CASSLLAGQETQYF. This rearrangement joins TRBV7-9 to TRBJ2-5; the match to TRBD2 covers 9 bases. Germline lookup yields CDR1 SEHNR and CDR2 FQNEAQ (reference sequence). The CDR3 loop spans 14 amino acids. V gave up 2 bases and J gave up 2 bases; unmatched junction bases: 0.

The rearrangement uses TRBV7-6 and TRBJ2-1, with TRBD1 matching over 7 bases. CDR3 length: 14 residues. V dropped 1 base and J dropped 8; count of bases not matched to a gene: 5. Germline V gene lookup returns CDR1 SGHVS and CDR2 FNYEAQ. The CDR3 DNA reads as TGTGCCAGCAGCTTAGGACAGGGTATTTATGAGCAGTTCTTC. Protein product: CASSLGQGIYEQFF.

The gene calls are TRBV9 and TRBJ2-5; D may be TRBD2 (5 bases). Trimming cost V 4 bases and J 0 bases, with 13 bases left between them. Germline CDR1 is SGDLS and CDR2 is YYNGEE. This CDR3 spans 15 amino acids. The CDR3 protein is CASSFRDQYQETQYF. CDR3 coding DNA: TGTGCCAGCAGCTTTCGGGATCAGTACCAAGAGACCCAGTACTTC.

The CDR3 nucleotides read TGTGCTAGTGGTTCCCGGAGGTATGAGCAGTTCTTC. It codes for CASGSRRYEQFF. This chain uses TRBV12-5 with TRBJ2-1; TRBD2 might be the D (5 bases). Deletions cut 4 bases from V and 8 bases from J, with 9 bases between. The CDR3 is 12 residues long. Germline V gives CDR1 LGHNT, CDR2 FRNRAP.

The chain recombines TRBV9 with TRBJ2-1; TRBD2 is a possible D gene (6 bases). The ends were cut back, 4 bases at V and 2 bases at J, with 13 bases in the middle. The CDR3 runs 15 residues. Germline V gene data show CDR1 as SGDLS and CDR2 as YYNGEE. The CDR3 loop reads CASSREWGAYNEQFF. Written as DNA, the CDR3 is TGTGCCAGCAGCAGGGAGTGGGGGGCCTACAATGAGCAGTTCTTC. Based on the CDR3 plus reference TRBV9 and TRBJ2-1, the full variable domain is DSGVTQTPKHLITATGQRVTLRCSPRSGDLSVYWYQQSLDQGLQFLIQYYNGEERAKGNILERFSAQQFPDLHSELNLSSLELGDSALYFCASSREWGAYNEQFFGPGTRLTVL.

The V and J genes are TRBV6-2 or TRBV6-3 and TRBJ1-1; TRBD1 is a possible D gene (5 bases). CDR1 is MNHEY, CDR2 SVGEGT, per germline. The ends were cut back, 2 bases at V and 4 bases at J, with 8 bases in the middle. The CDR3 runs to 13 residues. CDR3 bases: TGTGCCAGCAGTTACGGGGGTGTCACTGAAGCTTTCTTT. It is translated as CASSYGGVTEAFF.

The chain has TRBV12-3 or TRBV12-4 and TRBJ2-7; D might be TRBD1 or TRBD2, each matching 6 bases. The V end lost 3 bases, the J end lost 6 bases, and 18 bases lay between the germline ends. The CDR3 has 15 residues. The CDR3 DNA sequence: TGTGCCAGCAGTTTGAATACAGGGAGGATAGTCGAGCAGTACTTC. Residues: CASSLNTGRIVEQYF.

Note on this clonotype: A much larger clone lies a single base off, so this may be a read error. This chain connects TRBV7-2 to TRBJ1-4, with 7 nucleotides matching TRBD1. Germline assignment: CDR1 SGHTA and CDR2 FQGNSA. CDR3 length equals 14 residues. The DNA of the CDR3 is TGTGCCAGCAGCCCGACAGGGATTGGCGAAAAACTGTATTTT. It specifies CASSPTGIGEKLYF.

Here the CDR3 DNA reads TGTGCCAGCAGTTTTGCAGGGGGTGGAAACACCATATATTTT. Encoded protein: CASSFAGGGNTIYF. The chain links TRBV12-3 or TRBV12-4 to TRBJ1-3; 7 bases align to TRBD1. With V trimmed by 3 bases and J by 3 bases, 2 bases remained unmatched. This CDR3 contains 14 residues.

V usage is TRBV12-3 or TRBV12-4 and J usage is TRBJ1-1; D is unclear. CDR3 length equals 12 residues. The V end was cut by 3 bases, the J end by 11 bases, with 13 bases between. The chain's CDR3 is CASSLPETLAFF. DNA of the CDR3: TGTGCCAGCAGTTTGCCCGAGACTCTCGCTTTCTTT.

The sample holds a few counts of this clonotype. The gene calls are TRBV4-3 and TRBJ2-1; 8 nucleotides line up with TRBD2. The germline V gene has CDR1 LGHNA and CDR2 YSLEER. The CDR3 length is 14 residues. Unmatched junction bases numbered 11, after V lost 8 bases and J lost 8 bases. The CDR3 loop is CASALGRAGDEQFF. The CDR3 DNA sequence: TGCGCCAGCGCACTCGGGAGGGCCGGCGATGAGCAGTTCTTC.

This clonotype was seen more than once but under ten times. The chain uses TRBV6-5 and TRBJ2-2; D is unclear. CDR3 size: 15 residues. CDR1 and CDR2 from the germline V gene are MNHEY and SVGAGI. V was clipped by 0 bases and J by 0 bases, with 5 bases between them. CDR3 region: CASSYSTTNTGELFF. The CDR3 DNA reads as TGTGCCAGCAGTTACTCGACCACGAACACCGGGGAGCTGTTTTTT.

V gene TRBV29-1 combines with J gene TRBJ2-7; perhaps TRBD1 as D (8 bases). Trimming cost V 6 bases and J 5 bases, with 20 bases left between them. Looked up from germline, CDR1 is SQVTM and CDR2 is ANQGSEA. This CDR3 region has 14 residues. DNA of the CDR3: TGCAGCGTGGCGCTCAGACAGGGGAGGGACGAGCAGTACTTC. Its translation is CSVALRQGRDEQYF.

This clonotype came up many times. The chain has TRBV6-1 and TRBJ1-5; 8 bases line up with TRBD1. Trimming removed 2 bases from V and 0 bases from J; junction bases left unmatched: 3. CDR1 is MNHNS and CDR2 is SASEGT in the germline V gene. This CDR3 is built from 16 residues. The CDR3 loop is CASSETGGLSNQPQHF. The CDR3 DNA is TGTGCCAGCAGTGAAACAGGGGGGCTTAGCAATCAGCCCCAGCATTTT.

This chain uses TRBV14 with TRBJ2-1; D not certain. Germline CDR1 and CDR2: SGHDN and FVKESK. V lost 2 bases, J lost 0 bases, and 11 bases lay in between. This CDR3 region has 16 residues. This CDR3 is CASSQLNYSSYNEQFF. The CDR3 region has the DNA TGTGCCAGCAGCCAATTAAACTACAGCTCCTACAATGAGCAGTTCTTC. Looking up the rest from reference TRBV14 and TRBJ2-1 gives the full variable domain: EAGVTQFPSHSVIEKGQTVTLRCDPISGHDNLYWYRRVMGKEIKFLLHFVKESKQDESGMPNNRFLAERTGGTYSTLKVQPAELEDSGVYFCASSQLNYSSYNEQFFGPGTRLTVL.

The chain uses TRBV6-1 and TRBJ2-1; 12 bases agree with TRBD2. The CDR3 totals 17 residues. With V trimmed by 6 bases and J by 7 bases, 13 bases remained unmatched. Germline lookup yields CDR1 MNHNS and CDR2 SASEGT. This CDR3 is CASRLRLAGVLVNEQFF. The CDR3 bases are TGTGCCAGCAGACTCCGACTAGCGGGAGTTCTTGTGAATGAGCAGTTCTTC.

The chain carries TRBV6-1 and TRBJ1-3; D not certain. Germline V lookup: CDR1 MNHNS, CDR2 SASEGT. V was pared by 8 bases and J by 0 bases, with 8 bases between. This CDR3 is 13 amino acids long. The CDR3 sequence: CASWWISGNTIYF. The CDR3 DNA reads TGTGCCAGCTGGTGGATCTCTGGAAACACCATATATTTT.